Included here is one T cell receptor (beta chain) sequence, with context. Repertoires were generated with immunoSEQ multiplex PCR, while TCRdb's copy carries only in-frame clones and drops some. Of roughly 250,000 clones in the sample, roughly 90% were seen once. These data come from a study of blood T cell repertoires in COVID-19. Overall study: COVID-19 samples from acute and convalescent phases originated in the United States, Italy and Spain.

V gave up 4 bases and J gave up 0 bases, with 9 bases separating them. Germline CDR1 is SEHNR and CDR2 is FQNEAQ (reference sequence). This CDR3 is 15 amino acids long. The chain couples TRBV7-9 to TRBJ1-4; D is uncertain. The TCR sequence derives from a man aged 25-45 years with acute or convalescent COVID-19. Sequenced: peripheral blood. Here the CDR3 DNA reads TGTGCCAGCAGCTCATTCGGGACAACTAATGAAAAACTGTTTTTT. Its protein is CASSSFGTTNEKLFF.